The 24 T cell receptor beta chains presented below share a single source sample, sequenced in a study of OX40 agonist ivuxolimab in advanced cancers. TCRdb's table, derived via immunoSEQ multiplex PCR, lists solely in-frame clones and lacks some. The data show tens of thousands of clones, 94% seen once. Sequenced here: CD4+ or CD8+ T cells sorted from blood, sampled in a trial of the OX40 agonist ivuxolimab. The receptors were sampled from an adult with an advanced solid tumor such as melanoma, head and neck, liver or kidney cancer.

This sequence joins TRBV9 and TRBJ2-7, with no clear D. Germline loops: CDR1 SGDLS, CDR2 YYNGEE. With 0 bases removed from V and 3 bases from J, the gap between germline ends came to 13 bases. The CDR3 covers 15 residues. The CDR3 here is CASSVEPYTNYEQYF. The CDR3 coding sequence is TGTGCCAGCAGCGTAGAGCCCTACACAAACTACGAGCAGTACTTC.

The gene calls are TRBV4-3 and TRBJ2-7; 13 bases align to TRBD2. Germline trimming cut 0 bases from V and 4 bases from J; bases unmatched to any gene: 3. The CDR3 spans 16 residues. Germline-derived CDR1 and CDR2 are LGHNA and YSLEER. For the CDR3, the DNA is TGCGCCAGCAGCCAAGACCGGACTAGCGGGAGTTACGAGCAGTACTTC. This gives the protein CASSQDRTSGSYEQYF.

The J gene is TRBJ1-3, the V gene TRBV9, with D unresolved. Germline loops: CDR1 SGDLS, CDR2 YYNGEE. The CDR3 extends over 17 amino acids. The V end was cut by 3 bases, the J end by 0 bases, with 16 bases between. Here the CDR3 DNA reads TGTGCCAGCAGCGCTAATCTTGCAGAAAGCTCTGGAAACACCATATATTTT. Translation: CASSANLAESSGNTIYF.

J is TRBJ1-2 and V is TRBV30, with D perhaps TRBD1 (5 bases). With 3 bases removed from V and 5 bases from J, the gap between germline ends came to 16 bases. The length of the CDR3 is 14 residues. Looked up from germline, CDR1 is GTSNPN and CDR2 is SVGIG (reference sequence). In DNA form, the CDR3 reads TGTGCCTGGAGAGGGGTACCAGGGAGATATGGCTACACCTTC. Residues: CAWRGVPGRYGYTF.

V is TRBV29-1 and J is TRBJ1-1; D might be TRBD1 (6 bases). CDR1 is SQVTM, CDR2 ANQGSEA, per germline. The V and J ends lost 6 bases and 2 bases respectively, with 16 bases between them. The CDR3 contains 14 residues. CDR3 amino acids: CSVAGQRVNTEAFF. DNA for the CDR3: TGCAGCGTGGCCGGACAGAGGGTTAACACTGAAGCTTTCTTT.

The sample holds one count of this clone. V usage is TRBV27 and J usage is TRBJ2-5; 7 bases map to TRBD2. CDR3 length: 15 amino acids. V lost 4 bases to trimming and J lost 5 bases; unmatched junction nucleotides: 10. Germline-derived CDR1 and CDR2 are MNHEY and SMNVEV (reference sequence). This CDR3 is CASSYFRGREETQYF. The CDR3 DNA reads as TGTGCCAGCAGTTACTTTCGAGGGCGGGAGGAGACCCAGTACTTC.

The chain joins TRBV7-2 to TRBJ2-2; TRBD2 matches 8 bases. CDR3 length equals 16 residues. The germline V gene encodes CDR1 SGHTA and CDR2 FQGNSA. V lost 3 bases and J lost 1; bases outside the gene matches: 4. DNA for the CDR3: TGTGCCAGCAGCTTTGCGGCGGGAGGGAACACCGGGGAGCTGTTTTTT. Protein sequence: CASSFAAGGNTGELFF.

The sample holds one count of this clone. The V and J genes are TRBV10-2 and TRBJ2-3; 11 nucleotides agree with TRBD2. Trimming cost V 4 bases and J 4 bases; bases outside gene matches: 7. The CDR3 consists of 16 residues. In germline, CDR1 is WSHSY, CDR2 SAAADI. CDR3 nucleotide sequence: TGCGCCAGCAGTGTGGGTAGCGGGAGGGCCTCAGATACGCAGTATTTT. This sequence encodes CASSVGSGRASDTQYF.

This rearrangement joins TRBV7-9 to TRBJ2-1; 7 nucleotides align to TRBD1. Germline CDR1 and CDR2: SEHNR and FQNEAQ (reference sequence). The CDR3 has 15 residues. The V gene end was trimmed by 4 bases and the J gene end by 1 base; junction bases not matched to a gene: 4. CDR3 DNA: TGTGCCAGCAGCTCCCGGGACAGTTCCTACAATGAGCAGTTCTTC. This encodes CASSSRDSSYNEQFF.

The chain employs TRBV18 and TRBJ1-1; the match to TRBD1 covers 7 bases. V shed 0 bases, J shed 7 bases, and the junction held 8 bases outside the gene matches. The germline V gene has CDR1 KGHSH and CDR2 LQKENI. The CDR3 is made up of 15 amino acids. Here the CDR3 reads CASSPPYTGAVEAFF. CDR3 nucleotides: TGTGCCAGCTCACCACCCTATACAGGGGCGGTTGAAGCTTTCTTT. The whole variable domain, filled in from reference TRBV18 and TRBJ1-1, reads NAGVMQNPRHLVRRRGQEARLRCSPMKGHSHVYWYRQLPEEGLKFMVYLQKENIIDESGMPKERFSAEFPKEGPSILRIQQVVRGDSAAYFCASSPPYTGAVEAFFGQGTRLTVV.

This chain connects TRBV11-2 to TRBJ2-1; D may be TRBD1 (5 bases). Germline CDR1 is SGHAT and CDR2 is FQNNGV. The CDR3 covers 17 residues. Trimming left V 0 bases short and J 6 bases short, with 18 bases between. CDR3 loop: CASSLDPRGREGNEQFF. In DNA form, the CDR3 reads TGTGCCAGCAGCTTAGATCCACGTGGCAGGGAAGGCAATGAGCAGTTCTTC.

As DNA, the CDR3 is TGTGCCAGCAGCGTAGGTAATCCGAACACTGAAGCTTTCTTT. Protein: CASSVGNPNTEAFF. The genes are TRBV9 and TRBJ1-1; no reliable D call. V shed 0 bases and J shed 1 base, with 7 bases lying between them. The germline gives CDR1 SGDLS, CDR2 YYNGEE. This CDR3 contains 14 residues.

The chain combines TRBV4-1 with TRBJ2-7, with 10 bases aligning to TRBD2. The germline V gene encodes CDR1 MGHRA and CDR2 YSYEKL. The CDR3 extends over 15 amino acids. J lost 6 bases, V lost 5 bases, and 10 bases had no gene match. The CDR3 region has the DNA TGCGCCAGCAGCGCACCTAGCGGGAGACTCTCCGAGCAGTACTTC. Encoded protein: CASSAPSGRLSEQYF.

This clone was recorded once. J is TRBJ1-1 and V is TRBV7-3, with D possibly matching TRBD1 (5 bases). The V end lost 1 base, the J end lost 1 base, and 10 bases lay between the germline ends. CDR1 is SGHTA, CDR2 FQGTGA, per germline. The CDR3 has 15 residues. The CDR3 DNA reads as TGTGCCAGCAGCTTAATCAGACAGCGGAACACTGAAGCTTTCTTT. It specifies CASSLIRQRNTEAFF. Complete variable domain (other parts from reference TRBV7-3 and TRBJ1-1): GAGVSQTPSNKVTEKGKYVELRCDPISGHTALYWYRQSLGQGPEFLIYFQGTGAADDSGLPNDRFFAVRPEGSVSTLKIQRTERGDSAVYLCASSLIRQRNTEAFFGQGTRLTVV.

The chain carries TRBV6-6 and TRBJ2-1; 8 positions agree with TRBD1. In germline, CDR1 is MNHNY, CDR2 SVGAGI (reference sequence). Trimming cost V 5 bases and J 8 bases; bases outside gene matches: 14. This CDR3 comprises 16 residues. CDR3 sequence (DNA): TGTGCCAGCAGTCGTGCCCCGAGACAGGGGATTTATGAGCAGTTCTTC. Protein product: CASSRAPRQGIYEQFF.

In DNA form, the CDR3 reads TGTGCCAGCAGTGAGGACAAGATTATAGTGGGTAATGAAAAACTGTTTTTT. It specifies CASSEDKIIVGNEKLFF. V gene TRBV28 combines with J gene TRBJ1-4, with a tentative D call TRBD1 (5 bases). The V and J ends lost 5 bases and 4 bases respectively, with 20 bases between them. This CDR3 comprises 17 residues. Germline V gene data show CDR1 as MDHEN and CDR2 as SYDVKM. The full variable domain, in which reference TRBV28 and TRBJ1-4 provide the parts outside the CDR3, is DVKVTQSSRYLVKRTGEKVFLECVQDMDHENMFWYRQDPGLGLRLIYFSYDVKMKEKGDIPEGYSVSREKKERFSLILESASTNQTSMYLCASSEDKIIVGNEKLFFGSGTQLSVL.

This rearrangement joins TRBV6-5 to TRBJ1-1; D perhaps matches TRBD1 (6 bases). Germline CDR1 and CDR2: MNHEY and SVGAGI. The CDR3 contains 14 residues. Trimming took off 4 bases at V and 2 bases at J, with 11 bases between the two ends. In DNA, the CDR3 is TGTGCCAGCAGTTTCCTCAGGGGAAACACTGAAGCTTTCTTT. Amino acid sequence: CASSFLRGNTEAFF.

A note on this clone: Its ends do not fully match the called genes, so a read error is possible. This sequence joins TRBV7-7 and TRBJ1-2; 8 bases line up with TRBD1. In germline, CDR1 is SSHAT, CDR2 FNYEAQ (reference sequence). This CDR3 comprises 15 residues. In nucleotides, the CDR3 is TGTGCTAGCAGCTTAGGGCTGGACAGGGACTATGGCTACACCTTC. The encoded protein is CASSLGLDRDYGYTF.

This rearrangement joins TRBV7-9 to TRBJ2-7, with no clear D. The CDR3 is 12 residues long. Per germline, CDR1 SEHNR and CDR2 FQNEAQ (reference sequence). Trimming pared 7 bases from V and 1 base from J, leaving 8 bases between. DNA for the CDR3: TGTGCCAGCACCCCCGGGTCCTACGAGCAGTACTTC. This codes for CASTPGSYEQYF.

V and J are TRBV4-3 and TRBJ2-7; D call uncertain. V lost 1 base and J lost 7, with 8 bases in between. The CDR3 length is 12 residues. In germline, CDR1 is LGHNA, CDR2 YSLEER. CDR3 loop: CASSQGASEQYF. DNA for the CDR3: TGCGCCAGCAGCCAAGGGGCCAGTGAGCAGTACTTC.

The V call is TRBV27, the J call TRBJ2-1; tentative D call: TRBD1 (5 bases). Looked up from germline, CDR1 is MNHEY and CDR2 is SMNVEV (reference sequence). This CDR3 comprises 14 residues. Trimming left V 8 bases short and J 4 bases short, with 15 bases between. The CDR3 loop is CASSSLGVYNEQFF. CDR3 sequence (DNA): TGTGCCAGCTCGAGCTTAGGGGTGTACAATGAGCAGTTCTTC.

The chain is built from TRBV5-4 and TRBJ2-7; 8 nucleotides match TRBD1. This CDR3 contains 13 residues. Germline CDR1 SGHNT, CDR2 YYREEE (reference sequence). The V gene end was trimmed by 5 bases and the J gene end by 5 bases; junction bases not matched to a gene: 6. For the CDR3, the DNA is TGTGCCAGCAGGGACAGGGTGGGCCACGAGCAGTACTTC. Its protein is CASRDRVGHEQYF.

The chain joins TRBV27 to TRBJ2-3; 8 bases are a match to TRBD1. V gave up 5 bases and J gave up 3 bases; unmatched junction bases: 10. The CDR3 consists of 16 residues. Germline V gene sequence: CDR1 MNHEY, CDR2 SMNVEV (reference sequence). CDR3 loop: CASSPGPGTGTDTQYF. CDR3 in DNA: TGTGCCAGCAGTCCCGGCCCCGGGACAGGAACAGATACGCAGTATTTT.

Only one count was recorded for this clone. The CDR3, as DNA: TGCGCCAGCAGTCACCCTCGGGACGGTGGATCCCGCTCTGGGGCCAACGTCCTGACTTTC. This translates into CASSHPRDGGSRSGANVLTF. This sequence joins TRBV23-1 and TRBJ2-6; D is tentatively TRBD1 or TRBD2 (5 bases each). TRBV23-1 is flagged as an ORF with uncertain function. This CDR3 spans 20 amino acids. With 3 bases removed from V and 0 bases from J, the gap between germline ends came to 21 bases.